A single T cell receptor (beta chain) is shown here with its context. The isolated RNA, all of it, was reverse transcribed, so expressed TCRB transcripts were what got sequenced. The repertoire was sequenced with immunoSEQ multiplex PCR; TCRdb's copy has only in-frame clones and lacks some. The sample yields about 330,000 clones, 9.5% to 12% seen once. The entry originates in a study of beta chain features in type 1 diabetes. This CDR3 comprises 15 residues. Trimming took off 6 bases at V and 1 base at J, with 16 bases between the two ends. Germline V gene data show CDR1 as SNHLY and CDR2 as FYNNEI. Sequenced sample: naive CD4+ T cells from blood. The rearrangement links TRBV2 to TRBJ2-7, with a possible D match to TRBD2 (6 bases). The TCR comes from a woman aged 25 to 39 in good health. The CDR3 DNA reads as TGTGCCAGCAGCGGCGAGGAGGGGCCTTCCTACGAGCAGTACTTC. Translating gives CASSGEEGPSYEQYF. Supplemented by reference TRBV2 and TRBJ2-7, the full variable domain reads EPEVTQTPSHQVTQMGQEVILRCVPISNHLYFYWYRQILGQKVEFLVSFYNNEISEKSEIFDDQFSVERPDGSNFTLKIRSTKLEDSAMYFCASSGEEGPSYEQYFGPGTRLTVT.